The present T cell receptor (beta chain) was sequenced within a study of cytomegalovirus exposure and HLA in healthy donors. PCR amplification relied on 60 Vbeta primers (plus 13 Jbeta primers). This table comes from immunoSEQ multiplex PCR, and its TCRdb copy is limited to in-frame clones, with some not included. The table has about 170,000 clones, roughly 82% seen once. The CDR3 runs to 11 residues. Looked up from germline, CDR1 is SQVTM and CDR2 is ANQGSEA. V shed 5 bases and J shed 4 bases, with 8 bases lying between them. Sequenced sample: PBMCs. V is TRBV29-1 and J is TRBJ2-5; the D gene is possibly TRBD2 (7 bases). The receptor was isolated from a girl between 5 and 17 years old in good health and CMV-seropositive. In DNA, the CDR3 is TGCAGCGTTAGGGGGGGAGAGACCCAGTACTTC. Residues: CSVRGGETQYF.